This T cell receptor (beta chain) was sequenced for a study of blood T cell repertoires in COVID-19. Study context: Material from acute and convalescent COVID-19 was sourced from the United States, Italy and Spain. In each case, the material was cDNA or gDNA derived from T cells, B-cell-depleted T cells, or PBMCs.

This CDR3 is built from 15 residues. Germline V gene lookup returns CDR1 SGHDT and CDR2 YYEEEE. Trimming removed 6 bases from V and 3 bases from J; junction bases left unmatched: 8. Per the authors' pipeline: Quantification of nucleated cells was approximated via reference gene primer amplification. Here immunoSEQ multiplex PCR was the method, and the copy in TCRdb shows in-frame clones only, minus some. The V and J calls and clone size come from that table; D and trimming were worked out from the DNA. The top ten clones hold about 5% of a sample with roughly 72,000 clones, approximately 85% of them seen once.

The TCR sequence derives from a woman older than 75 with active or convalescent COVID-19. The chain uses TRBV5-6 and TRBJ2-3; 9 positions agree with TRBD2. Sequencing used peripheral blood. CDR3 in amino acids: CASTYVSGGTDTQYF. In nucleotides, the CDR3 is TGTGCCAGCACCTACGTCAGCGGGGGGACAGATACGCAGTATTTT.